Presented here are 18 T cell receptor beta chains from one specimen sequenced in a study of cytomegalovirus exposure and HLA in healthy donors. PCR involved 60 Vbeta and 13 Jbeta primers. The protocol was immunoSEQ multiplex PCR, while the TCRdb copy is restricted to in-frame clones and leaves out a portion. The table lists roughly 78,000 clones, about 64% of them singletons. What was sequenced was PBMCs. Receptor source: a man aged 25 to 40 in good health and CMV-seropositive.

This chain uses TRBV7-2 with TRBJ1-1, with D unresolved. The V and J ends lost 1 base and 4 bases respectively, with 10 bases between them. The germline V gene has CDR1 SGHTA and CDR2 FQGNSA. The CDR3 has 14 residues. The CDR3 spells CASSLVGASTEAFF. The CDR3 DNA is TGTGCCAGCAGCTTAGTGGGTGCTAGCACTGAAGCTTTCTTT.

V is TRBV19 and J is TRBJ2-6; a possible D gene is TRBD2 (7 bases). The V and J ends lost 3 bases and 9 bases respectively, with 15 bases between them. This CDR3 has 15 amino acids. Germline V gene sequence: CDR1 LNHDA, CDR2 SQIVND (reference sequence). CDR3 coding DNA: TGTGCCAGTAGTATCGGTCGGGGGGCCCACAACGTCCTGACTTTC. Its protein is CASSIGRGAHNVLTF.

This clone was observed a single time. The genes are TRBV7-9 and TRBJ1-4, with 7 nucleotides matching TRBD1. This CDR3 comprises 16 residues. CDR1 SEHNR and CDR2 FQNEAQ come from the germline V gene (reference sequence). The J segment lost 1 base and the V segment lost 5 bases, leaving 7 bases of the junction unmatched. Written as DNA, the CDR3 is TGTGCCAGCAGCCGAACAGGGGCTGTAACTAATGAAAAACTGTTTTTT. This codes for CASSRTGAVTNEKLFF.

This rearrangement joins TRBV1 to TRBJ2-3; no DNA check was done on the table's D call, TRBD1. TRBV1 is classified as a pseudogene. CDR3 size: 16 residues. CDR3 DNA: TGCACCAGCAGCCAAGGAGCCAGGAACCCTACAGATACGCAGTATTTT. It specifies CTSSQGARNPTDTQYF.

The genes are TRBV28 and TRBJ2-1, with D tentatively TRBD1 (5 bases). The ends were cut back, 2 bases at V and 7 bases at J, with 12 bases in the middle. Germline V gene sequence: CDR1 MDHEN, CDR2 SYDVKM. This CDR3 has 14 amino acids. CDR3 bases: TGTGCCAGCAGTTTACGGGCAGGGCGGAATGAGCAGTTCTTC. This gives the protein CASSLRAGRNEQFF.

The V and J genes are TRBV2 and TRBJ2-3; weak D call: TRBD2 (6 bases). V was trimmed by 6 bases and J by 2 bases, leaving 12 bases between them. Germline V gene lookup returns CDR1 SNHLY and CDR2 FYNNEI. This CDR3 has 14 residues. The CDR3 sequence is CASRGDFHTDTQYF. The CDR3 DNA sequence: TGTGCCAGCAGGGGGGACTTCCACACAGATACGCAGTATTTT.

The chain couples TRBV2 to TRBJ2-3; 8 nucleotides agree with TRBD2. The CDR3 consists of 13 residues. Germline CDR1 is SNHLY and CDR2 is FYNNEI. V gave up 1 base and J gave up 11 bases; unmatched junction bases: 5. DNA for the CDR3: TGTGCCAGCAGTGAAGGCTCTGCGGGGGGGCAGTATTTT. Protein product: CASSEGSAGGQYF.

V is TRBV4-1 and J is TRBJ2-5; 7 bases map to TRBD2. This CDR3 is 21 amino acids long. V trimming: 0 bases; J trimming: 1 base; junction bases outside the gene matches: 20. Germline values: CDR1 MGHRA, CDR2 YSYEKL. In DNA, the CDR3 is TGCGCCAGCAGCCAAGATCAACCGGAAACCCTAGCGGACTGGGGCCAAGAGACCCAGTACTTC. Protein sequence: CASSQDQPETLADWGQETQYF.

This chain uses TRBV4-2 with TRBJ2-4; a weak D match, TRBD1 (6 bases). Trimming left V 4 bases short and J 4 bases short, with 17 bases between. The CDR3 is 16 residues long. The germline gives CDR1 LGHNA, CDR2 YNFKEQ. The CDR3 loop is CASSLLSGDPKNIQYF. The CDR3 DNA is TGTGCCAGCAGCCTCCTCTCAGGGGACCCAAAAAACATTCAGTACTTC.

The gene calls are TRBV5-1 and TRBJ1-1; 9 nucleotides line up with TRBD1. Germline CDR1 SGHRS, CDR2 YFSETQ. V gave up 0 bases and J gave up 5 bases; unmatched junction bases: 11. There are 17 residues in the CDR3. The CDR3 protein is CASSLAVSGTGRTEAFF. In DNA form, the CDR3 reads TGCGCCAGCAGCTTGGCCGTTTCCGGGACAGGGAGAACTGAAGCTTTCTTT.

The V gene is TRBV5-1, the J gene TRBJ2-5; TRBD2 aligns across 11 bases. Germline V gene lookup returns CDR1 SGHRS and CDR2 YFSETQ. The CDR3 loop spans 17 amino acids. The trim removed 4 bases at V and 2 bases at J, leaving 10 bases unmatched. In nucleotides, the CDR3 is TGCGCCAGCAGCCAATTTGATCTAGCGGGGGGTCAAGAGACCCAGTACTTC. This encodes CASSQFDLAGGQETQYF.

This clone appeared a few times. The chain joins TRBV5-4 to TRBJ2-3; D gene uncertain. In germline, CDR1 is SGHNT, CDR2 YYREEE (reference sequence). V gave up 4 bases and J gave up 2 bases, with 14 bases separating them. This CDR3 has 15 residues. CDR3 sequence (DNA): TGTGCCAGCAGCCCCCCTGGAGTAGTCACAGATACGCAGTATTTT. This gives the protein CASSPPGVVTDTQYF.

The chain links TRBV19 to TRBJ1-5; the D gene is possibly TRBD1 (5 bases). V was pared by 0 bases and J by 7 bases, with 19 bases between. The CDR3 loop spans 17 amino acids. Germline-derived CDR1 and CDR2 are LNHDA and SQIVND (reference sequence). The CDR3 nucleotides are TGTGCCAGTAGTATAGATCGCCTTCAGGGACTAAAACAGCCCCAGCATTTT. Translation: CASSIDRLQGLKQPQHF.

This chain joins TRBV4-1 and TRBJ2-7; weak D call: TRBD2 (6 bases). This CDR3 has 15 amino acids. V shed 1 base and J shed 6 bases, with 16 bases lying between them. The germline V gene encodes CDR1 MGHRA and CDR2 YSYEKL. CDR3 amino acids: CASSQVRESGREQYF. Written as DNA, the CDR3 is TGCGCCAGCAGCCAAGTGCGGGAAAGTGGACGCGAGCAGTACTTC.

The chain couples TRBV2 to TRBJ2-7; 7 bases align to TRBD1. Germline CDR1 and CDR2: SNHLY and FYNNEI. The CDR3 length is 14 residues. V trimming: 6 bases; J trimming: 4 bases; junction bases outside the gene matches: 9. CDR3 nucleotide sequence: TGTGCCAGCAGGGATACAGGGGCTCAGTACGAGCAGTACTTC. The encoded protein is CASRDTGAQYEQYF.

V and J are TRBV18 and TRBJ2-5; D possibly corresponds to TRBD2 (5 bases). Trimming took off 0 bases at V and 4 bases at J, with 12 bases between the two ends. Looked up from germline, CDR1 is KGHSH and CDR2 is LQKENI. The CDR3 is made up of 15 amino acids. The CDR3 spells CASSPPPTSGETQYF. The DNA of the CDR3 is TGTGCCAGCTCACCACCGCCAACAAGCGGAGAGACCCAGTACTTC.

CDR3 coding DNA: TGTGCCAGCAGCGGGAGGCTAGCGGGGTTCACAGATACGCAGTATTTT. It encodes CASSGRLAGFTDTQYF. The rearrangement uses TRBV9 and TRBJ2-3; 9 nucleotides line up with TRBD2. Germline V gene lookup returns CDR1 SGDLS and CDR2 YYNGEE. V shed 3 bases, J shed 2 bases, and the junction held 7 bases outside the gene matches. The CDR3 extends over 16 amino acids.

This clone was observed once. V and J are TRBV6-5 and TRBJ2-7, with 7 bases that match TRBD2. Germline V gene data show CDR1 as MNHEY and CDR2 as SVGAGI. Trimming cost V 6 bases and J 3 bases; bases outside gene matches: 11. The CDR3 spans 15 residues. Written as DNA, the CDR3 is TGTGCCAGCAGCCCCCGGTGGGGGGGTGGCTACGAGCAGTACTTC. This sequence encodes CASSPRWGGGYEQYF.